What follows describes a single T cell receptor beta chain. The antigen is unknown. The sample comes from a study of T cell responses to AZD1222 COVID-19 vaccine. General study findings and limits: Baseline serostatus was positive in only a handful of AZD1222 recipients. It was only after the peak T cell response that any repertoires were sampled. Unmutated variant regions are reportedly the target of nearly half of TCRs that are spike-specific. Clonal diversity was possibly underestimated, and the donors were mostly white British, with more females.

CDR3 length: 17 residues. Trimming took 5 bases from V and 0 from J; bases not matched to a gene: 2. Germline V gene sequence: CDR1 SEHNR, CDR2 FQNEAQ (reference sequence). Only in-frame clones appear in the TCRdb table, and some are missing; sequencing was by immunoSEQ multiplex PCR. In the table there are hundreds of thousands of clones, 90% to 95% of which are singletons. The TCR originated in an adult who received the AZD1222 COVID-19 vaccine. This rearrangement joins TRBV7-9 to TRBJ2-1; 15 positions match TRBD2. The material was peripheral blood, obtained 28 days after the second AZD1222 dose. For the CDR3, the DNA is TGTGCCAGCAGCGGGACTAGCGGGGGGTACTCCTACAATGAGCAGTTCTTC. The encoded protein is CASSGTSGGYSYNEQFF.